Below are 31 T cell receptor beta chains sequenced from a single sample in a study of shared clonotypes between healthy human individuals. This table comes from immunoSEQ multiplex PCR, and its TCRdb copy is limited to in-frame clones, with some not included. The sample has around 2.5 million clones, 80% to 95% seen once; the top ten hold 0.36%. The sample was naive CD4+ T cells from PBMCs. Documented subset: CD45RA+ positively selected. The receptors stem from a man aged 18 to 35 in good health. Some clones in this sample may be carry-over from other donors' samples.

Written as DNA, the CDR3 is TGTGCCAGCAGTTTAATTCAGGGGCTGAACACTGAAGCTTTCTTT. This sequence encodes CASSLIQGLNTEAFF. The J gene is TRBJ1-1, the V gene TRBV28, with D possibly matching TRBD1 (6 bases). Germline V gene lookup returns CDR1 MDHEN and CDR2 SYDVKM. The CDR3 covers 15 residues. V was shortened by 2 bases and J by 0 bases, with 10 bases between the two germline ends.

The chain carries TRBV5-8 and TRBJ1-1; no reliable D call. Germline CDR1 SGHTS, CDR2 YDEGEE. The CDR3 length is 13 residues. Trimming took off 3 bases at V and 7 bases at J, with 13 bases between the two ends. In nucleotides, the CDR3 is TGTGCCAGCAGCTCACTCGAAAAGATTGAAGCTTTCTTT. As protein: CASSSLEKIEAFF.

The chain links TRBV7-9 to TRBJ1-4, with 9 nucleotides matching TRBD1. Germline CDR1 is SEHNR and CDR2 is FQNEAQ (reference sequence). The ends lost 4 bases at V and 4 bases at J; junction bases unmatched: 7. The CDR3 spans 16 residues. The CDR3 coding sequence is TGTGCCAGCAGCTACGGACAGGGGCCATATAATGAAAAACTGTTTTTT. Protein product: CASSYGQGPYNEKLFF.

The rearrangement joins TRBV5-1 to TRBJ2-1; TRBD1 is a possible D gene (5 bases). V lost 3 bases, J lost 0 bases, and 13 bases lay in between. CDR1 is SGHRS and CDR2 is YFSETQ in the germline V gene. The CDR3 runs 16 residues. The CDR3 coding sequence is TGCGCCAGCAGCTGGAACAGGCTAAGCTCCTACAATGAGCAGTTCTTC. Its translation is CASSWNRLSSYNEQFF.

The J gene is TRBJ1-1, the V gene TRBV25-1; perhaps TRBD1 as D (6 bases). This CDR3 contains 16 residues. Germline V CDR1 and CDR2: MGHDK, SYGVNS. V lost 3 bases to trimming and J lost 4 bases, with 18 bases between them. In DNA, the CDR3 is TGTGCCAGCAGTGATTCAGGGGTGGGAGTCTTCACTGAAGCTTTCTTT. This codes for CASSDSGVGVFTEAFF.

This clone has just one count. This chain uses TRBV5-1 with TRBJ1-1; no firm D call. CDR3 size: 15 residues. V lost 0 bases, J lost 6 bases, and 15 bases lay in between. In germline, CDR1 is SGHRS, CDR2 YFSETQ. DNA of the CDR3: TGCGCCAGCAGCTTGGTTGGGTTTGGCGTGGCTGAAGCTTTCTTT. As protein: CASSLVGFGVAEAFF. Based on the CDR3 plus reference TRBV5-1 and TRBJ1-1, the full variable domain is KAGVTQTPRYLIKTRGQQVTLSCSPISGHRSVSWYQQTPGQGLQFLFEYFSETQRNKGNFPGRFSGRQFSNSRSEMNVSTLELGDSALYLCASSLVGFGVAEAFFGQGTRLTVV.

This chain uses TRBV18 with TRBJ2-7; no firm D call. Per the germline V gene, CDR1 is KGHSH and CDR2 is LQKENI. CDR3 length: 13 residues. V lost 3 bases to trimming and J lost 3 bases, with 9 bases between them. The CDR3 region has the DNA TGTGCCAGCTCACCGTTAAACAGCTACGAGCAGTACTTC. Its translation: CASSPLNSYEQYF.

The gene calls are TRBV7-2 and TRBJ2-1; TRBD2 aligns across 8 bases. Losses at the gene ends were 5 bases for V and 4 bases for J; bases not matched to a gene: 4. The germline V gene has CDR1 SGHTA and CDR2 FQGNSA. The CDR3 has 14 amino acids. The chain's CDR3 is CASSPGGRYNEQFF. The DNA for the CDR3 is TGTGCCAGCAGCCCGGGGGGGCGGTACAATGAGCAGTTCTTC.

This clone appeared a single time. The chain joins TRBV5-1 to TRBJ2-1; tentative D call: TRBD2 (5 bases). There are 12 residues in the CDR3. Trimming removed 4 bases at V and 9 bases at J, with 11 bases between. Looked up from germline, CDR1 is SGHRS and CDR2 is YFSETQ. CDR3 in DNA: TGCGCCAGCAGCCTATTCGGAGGTGAGCAGTTCTTC. This sequence encodes CASSLFGGEQFF.

The chain is built from TRBV9 and TRBJ2-3, with TRBD2 matching over 10 bases. Germline V gene lookup returns CDR1 SGDLS and CDR2 YYNGEE. V lost 0 bases and J lost 4; bases outside the gene matches: 8. The CDR3 runs to 17 residues. The CDR3 is CASSVGASGGVADTQYF. Written as DNA, the CDR3 is TGTGCCAGCAGCGTAGGGGCTAGCGGGGGCGTCGCAGATACGCAGTATTTT.

This chain connects TRBV5-1 to TRBJ2-1, with TRBD1 matching 8 bases. This CDR3 contains 13 residues. The V gene end was trimmed by 4 bases and the J gene end by 5 bases; junction bases not matched to a gene: 2. Germline CDR1 reads SGHRS; CDR2 reads YFSETQ. For the CDR3, the DNA is TGCGCCAGCAGCCGGGGACAGGACAATGAGCAGTTCTTC. Amino acid sequence: CASSRGQDNEQFF. Filled out from reference TRBV5-1 and TRBJ2-1, the complete variable domain reads KAGVTQTPRYLIKTRGQQVTLSCSPISGHRSVSWYQQTPGQGLQFLFEYFSETQRNKGNFPGRFSGRQFSNSRSEMNVSTLELGDSALYLCASSRGQDNEQFFGPGTRLTVL.

V is TRBV5-1 and J is TRBJ1-4; D not resolved. Germline V gene lookup returns CDR1 SGHRS and CDR2 YFSETQ. The CDR3 extends over 14 amino acids. V was cut by 4 bases and J by 8 bases, with 15 bases left in between. In DNA, the CDR3 is TGCGCCAGCAGCCTCGACATAATGGACGAAAAACTGTTTTTT. Translating gives CASSLDIMDEKLFF.

This clone was observed once. The CDR3 loop reads CASRPFRTGSSGELFF. CDR3 coding DNA: TGTGCCAGCAGGCCGTTCCGGACAGGGTCGTCCGGGGAGCTGTTTTTT. This chain links TRBV28 with TRBJ2-2; TRBD1 matches at 8 bases. V lost 6 bases, J lost 6 bases, and 12 bases stayed unmatched. The length of the CDR3 is 16 residues. CDR1 and CDR2 (germline): MDHEN, SYDVKM.

The CDR3 DNA follows: TGTGCCAGCAGCCCGGGACTAGCGGGGGTCTACAATGAGCAGTTCTTC. This sequence encodes CASSPGLAGVYNEQFF. The chain employs TRBV11-2 and TRBJ2-1, with 14 bases fitting TRBD2. The CDR3 has 16 residues. Germline-derived CDR1 and CDR2 are SGHAT and FQNNGV. V gave up 5 bases and J gave up 3 bases; unmatched junction bases: 3.

The chain employs TRBV28 and TRBJ2-3; 8 bases line up with TRBD2. Germline-derived CDR1 and CDR2 are MDHEN and SYDVKM. The J segment lost 4 bases and the V segment lost 4 bases, leaving 10 bases of the junction unmatched. There are 16 residues in the CDR3. The CDR3 loop is CASSSLAGPAADTQYF. CDR3 sequence (DNA): TGTGCCAGCAGTTCATTAGCGGGACCCGCTGCAGATACGCAGTATTTT.

J is TRBJ2-3 and V is TRBV6-5, with a weak D call TRBD2 (7 bases). V lost 10 bases and J lost 9, with 20 bases in between. The CDR3 contains 13 residues. Per germline, CDR1 MNHEY and CDR2 SVGAGI. The CDR3, as DNA: TGTGCCATACGGGGGGCGAGTTCAAGGACGCAGTATTTT. This sequence encodes CAIRGASSRTQYF.

Comment on this clone: Other DNA sequences of this sample code for an identical CDR3. This chain uses TRBV11-2 with TRBJ2-7, with 7 nucleotides matching TRBD1. The junction had 1 base not matched to a gene; V was cut back by 5 bases and J by 3 bases. Germline V CDR1 and CDR2: SGHAT, FQNNGV. The CDR3 contains 12 residues. The CDR3 region is CASSRQGYEQYF. The CDR3 nucleotides read TGTGCCAGCAGCCGACAGGGCTACGAGCAGTACTTC.

The rearrangement links TRBV5-4 to TRBJ2-7; 9 bases match TRBD2. Germline V gene lookup returns CDR1 SGHNT and CDR2 YYREEE (reference sequence). V lost 4 bases to trimming and J lost 0 bases; unmatched junction nucleotides: 5. There are 15 residues in the CDR3. CDR3 region: CASSRTSGYSYEQYF. CDR3 coding DNA: TGTGCCAGCAGCCGTACTAGCGGGTACTCCTACGAGCAGTACTTC.

V usage is TRBV5-4 and J usage is TRBJ1-5, with TRBD1 matching 12 bases. V lost 2 bases and J lost 4; bases outside the gene matches: 13. Germline V gene sequence: CDR1 SGHNT, CDR2 YYREEE (reference sequence). The CDR3 runs 19 residues. CDR3 in amino acids: CASSFSGTGGRVRNQPQHF. In DNA, the CDR3 is TGTGCCAGCAGCTTCTCCGGGACAGGGGGCCGCGTAAGAAATCAGCCCCAGCATTTT. The full variable domain, with the rest looked up from reference TRBV5-4 and TRBJ1-5, is ETGVTQSPTHLIKTRGQQVTLRCSSQSGHNTVSWYQQALGQGPQFIFQYYREEENGRGNFPPRFSGLQFPNYSSELNVNALELDDSALYLCASSFSGTGGRVRNQPQHFGDGTRLSIL.

This clone showed up just once. This chain links TRBV21-1 with TRBJ2-3; the table names TRBD2, a call not compared with the DNA. TRBV21-1 is assigned pseudogene status. CDR3 length: 16 amino acids. The CDR3 DNA reads TGTGCCAGCAGCCCCGTCCGACCGAGGGGCACAGATACGCAGTATTTT. This codes for CASSPVRPRGTDTQYF.

This chain uses TRBV13 with TRBJ2-3; D gene uncertain. The V gene's germline CDR1 is PRHDT and CDR2 FYEKMQ (reference sequence). This CDR3 region has 14 residues. V was cut by 3 bases and J by 0 bases, with 7 bases left in between. In DNA, the CDR3 is TGTGCCAGCAGCTTGAAAACTAGCACAGATACGCAGTATTTT. Encoded protein: CASSLKTSTDTQYF.

The gene calls are TRBV14 and TRBJ2-1; 10 bases are a match to TRBD1. There are 15 residues in the CDR3. CDR1 and CDR2 from the germline V gene are SGHDN and FVKESK. J lost 5 bases, V lost 4 bases, and 5 bases had no gene match. The CDR3 coding sequence is TGTGCCAGCAGCCGAGACAGGGGGCGGAACAATGAGCAGTTCTTC. Translated: CASSRDRGRNNEQFF.

The rearrangement joins TRBV7-9 to TRBJ2-7; the match to TRBD1 covers 7 bases. V was clipped by 5 bases and J by 6 bases; unmatched bases: 10. The length of the CDR3 is 14 residues. The germline gives CDR1 SEHNR, CDR2 FQNEAQ (reference sequence). CDR3 DNA: TGTGCCAGCAGCCCTCAGGGCCCAGGGGGCGAGCAGTACTTC. Its translation is CASSPQGPGGEQYF.

This sequence joins TRBV19 and TRBJ2-1; 7 bases agree with TRBD2. Germline values: CDR1 LNHDA, CDR2 SQIVND (reference sequence). The J segment lost 8 bases and the V segment lost 4 bases, leaving 8 bases of the junction unmatched. The CDR3 extends over 14 amino acids. This CDR3 is CASSRWRESDEQFF. Here the CDR3 DNA reads TGTGCCAGTAGTAGATGGCGGGAGAGTGATGAGCAGTTCTTC.

J is TRBJ1-2 and V is TRBV18; no definite D call. Germline V gene lookup returns CDR1 KGHSH and CDR2 LQKENI. Trimming left V 3 bases short and J 0 bases short, with 11 bases between. There are 15 residues in the CDR3. CDR3 region: CASSPSTAPNYGYTF. The CDR3 DNA is TGTGCCAGCTCACCGTCTACAGCCCCTAACTATGGCTACACCTTC. The full variable domain, with the rest looked up from reference TRBV18 and TRBJ1-2, is NAGVMQNPRHLVRRRGQEARLRCSPMKGHSHVYWYRQLPEEGLKFMVYLQKENIIDESGMPKERFSAEFPKEGPSILRIQQVVRGDSAAYFCASSPSTAPNYGYTFGSGTRLTVV.

The rearrangement uses TRBV30 and TRBJ1-5; no clear D. This CDR3 has 15 amino acids. CDR1 is GTSNPN and CDR2 is SVGIG in the germline V gene (reference sequence). Trimming shortened V by 1 base and J by 3 bases, and 13 bases separated the two germline ends. The CDR3 loop is CAWSEGDGYNQPQHF. Here the CDR3 DNA reads TGTGCCTGGAGTGAAGGAGACGGTTACAATCAGCCCCAGCATTTT.

CDR3 DNA: TGTGCCAGCAGTAATTCAGGGGTTTACTATGGCTACACCTTC. It codes for CASSNSGVYYGYTF. The gene calls are TRBV2 and TRBJ1-2; the D gene is possibly TRBD1 (6 bases). The CDR3 is 14 amino acids. V dropped 5 bases and J dropped 3 bases, with 13 bases sitting between them. Germline CDR1 is SNHLY and CDR2 is FYNNEI. The variable domain in full, completed from reference TRBV2 and TRBJ1-2, reads EPEVTQTPSHQVTQMGQEVILRCVPISNHLYFYWYRQILGQKVEFLVSFYNNEISEKSEIFDDQFSVERPDGSNFTLKIRSTKLEDSAMYFCASSNSGVYYGYTFGSGTRLTVV.

This chain links TRBV19 with TRBJ1-2; TRBD1 might be the D (5 bases). CDR1 is LNHDA and CDR2 is SQIVND in the germline V gene (reference sequence). This CDR3 comprises 13 residues. Trimming pared 7 bases from V and 7 bases from J, leaving 16 bases between. The CDR3 region is CASTEWRRGGYTF. The DNA of the CDR3 is TGTGCCAGTACCGAGTGGAGGAGGGGTGGCTACACCTTC.

CDR3 residues: CASSTGDNNYEQYF. The CDR3 DNA is TGTGCCAGCAGCACAGGGGACAACAACTACGAGCAGTACTTC. This rearrangement joins TRBV6-5 to TRBJ2-7; 7 bases align to TRBD1. J gave up 3 bases and V 6 bases, and 8 bases lay outside the gene matches. This CDR3 spans 14 amino acids. Germline CDR1 reads MNHEY; CDR2 reads SVGAGI.

The chain links TRBV6-1 to TRBJ2-7, with D tentatively TRBD1 or TRBD2 (5 bases each). The CDR3 sequence is 14 residues long. V was cut by 5 bases and J by 5 bases, with 16 bases left in between. Germline V gene sequence: CDR1 MNHNS, CDR2 SASEGT. This CDR3 reads CASSRSGTGHEQYF. The CDR3 DNA reads TGTGCCAGCAGTAGATCCGGGACGGGCCACGAGCAGTACTTC.

Of note for this clone: This specimen includes other DNA sequences encoding the same CDR3. V is TRBV5-1 and J is TRBJ1-1; possible D gene TRBD1, 5 bases. The CDR3 consists of 13 residues. Germline V gene lookup returns CDR1 SGHRS and CDR2 YFSETQ. The germline V and J ends were trimmed by 4 bases and 0 bases, with 7 bases remaining between them. CDR3 nucleotides: TGCGCCAGCAGCCTAGGGGTGAACACTGAAGCTTTCTTT. Its protein is CASSLGVNTEAFF.